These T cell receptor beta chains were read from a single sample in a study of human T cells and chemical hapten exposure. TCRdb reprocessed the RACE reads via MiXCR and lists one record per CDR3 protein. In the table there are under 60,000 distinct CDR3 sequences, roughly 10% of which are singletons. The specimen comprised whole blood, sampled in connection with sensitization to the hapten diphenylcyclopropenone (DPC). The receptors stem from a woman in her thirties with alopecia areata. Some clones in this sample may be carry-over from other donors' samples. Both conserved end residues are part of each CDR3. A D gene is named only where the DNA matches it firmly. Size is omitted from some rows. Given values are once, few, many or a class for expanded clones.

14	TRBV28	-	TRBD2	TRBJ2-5	TGTGCCAGCCGACCTAGCGGGACGCAAGAGACCCAGTACTTC	CASRPSGTQETQYF
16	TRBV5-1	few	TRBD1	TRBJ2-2	TGCGCCAGCAGCCCCGGCCAGGGGGTATTTTCCGGGGAGCTGTTTTTT	CASSPGQGVFSGELFF
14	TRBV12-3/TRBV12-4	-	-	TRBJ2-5	TGTGCCAGCAGTTCCTGGGGAATTCAAGAGACCCAGTACTTC	CASSSWGIQETQYF
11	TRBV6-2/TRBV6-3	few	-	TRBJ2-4	TGTGCCAGCAGTGAGAGGCGCTGGCAGTACTTC	CASSERRWQYF
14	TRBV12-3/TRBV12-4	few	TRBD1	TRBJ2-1	TGTGCCAGCAGTTCCGACAGGGGTCGATGGGAGCAGTTCTTC	CASSSDRGRWEQFF
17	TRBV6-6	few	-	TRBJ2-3	TGTGCCAGCAGTATCATCCGGGACACTCCTAGCACAGATACGCAGTATTTT	CASSIIRDTPSTDTQYF
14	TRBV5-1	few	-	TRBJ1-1	TGCGCCAGCAAAAGCATAGGACGGAACACTGAAGCTTTCTTT	CASKSIGRNTEAFF
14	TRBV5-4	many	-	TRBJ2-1	TGTGCCAGCAGCTGGAAAGCAGGGAGCAATGAGCAGTTCTTC	CASSWKAGSNEQFF
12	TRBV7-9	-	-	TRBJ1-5	TGTGCCAGCAGCTCCCGCGACCAGCCCCAGCATTTT	CASSSRDQPQHF
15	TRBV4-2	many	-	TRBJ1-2	TGTGCCAGCAGCCAAGATCCACAGGGCAACTATGGCTACACCTTC	CASSQDPQGNYGYTF
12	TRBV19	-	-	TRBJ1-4	TGTGCCAGCCAAGGGGGAGGTGAAAAACTGTTTTTT	CASQGGGEKLFF
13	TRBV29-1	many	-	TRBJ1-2	TGCAGCGTTGGCGGAACAGGGTTACATGGCTACACCTTC	CSVGGTGLHGYTF
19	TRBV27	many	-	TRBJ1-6	TGTGCCAGCAGTTTAGGTGTGGGGCAGCACAGCTCCTATAATTCACCCCTCCACTTT	CASSLGVGQHSSYNSPLHF
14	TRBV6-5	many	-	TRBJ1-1	TGTGCCAGCAGTTATCAGGGTTTGAACACTGAAGCTTTCTTT	CASSYQGLNTEAFF
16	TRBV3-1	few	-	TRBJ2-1	TGTGCCAGCAGCCACCCAACCAGGTTTAAGGGCGGTGAGCAGTTCTTC	CASSHPTRFKGGEQFF
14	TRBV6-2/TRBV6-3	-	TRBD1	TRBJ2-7	TGTGCCAGCATCCCGGGACAGGGGTCCCACGAGCAGTACTTC	CASIPGQGSHEQYF
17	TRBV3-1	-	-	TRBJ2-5	TGTGCCAGCAGCCCGTCGTCCGGTTGGACTGGACAAGAGACCCAGTACTTC	CASSPSSGWTGQETQYF
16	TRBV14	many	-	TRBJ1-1	TGTGCCAGCAGCCAAGATTTGGAGGGATGGAACACTGAAGCTTTCTTT	CASSQDLEGWNTEAFF
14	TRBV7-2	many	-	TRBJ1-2	TGTGCCAGCAGCTTAGGATTCGGCGGCTATGGCTACACCTTC	CASSLGFGGYGYTF
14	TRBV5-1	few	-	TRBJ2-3	TGCGCCAGCAGTGCGCTACTGAGCACAGATACGCAGTATTTT	CASSALLSTDTQYF
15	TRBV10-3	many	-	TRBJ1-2	TGTGCCATCAGTGAGTTTATCGGGGGTAACTATGGCTACACCTTC	CAISEFIGGNYGYTF
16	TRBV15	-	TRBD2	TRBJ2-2	TGTGCCACCAGCAGAGGTATAGCGGGGTTCACCGGGGAGCTGTTTTTT	CATSRGIAGFTGELFF
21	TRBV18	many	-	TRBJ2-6	TGTGCCAGCTCACCACTAAACATACCTACCCCAACAGGCTCTGGGGCCAACGTCCTGACTTTC	CASSPLNIPTPTGSGANVLTF
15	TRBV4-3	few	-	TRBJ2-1	TGCGCCAGCAGCCAAGAGGGCAGGGCGTACAATGAGCAGTTCTTC	CASSQEGRAYNEQFF
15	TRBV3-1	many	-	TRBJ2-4	TGTGCCAGCAGCCAAGACTTCGGACGGGAGAACATTCAGTACTTC	CASSQDFGRENIQYF
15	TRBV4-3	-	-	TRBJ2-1	TGCGCCAGCAGCCAAGATGGCCAGTACGGGGATGAGCAGTTCTTC	CASSQDGQYGDEQFF
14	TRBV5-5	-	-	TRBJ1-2	TGTGCCAGCAGCTTGGGCGCTGGGGTGAGCGGCGACACCTTC	CASSLGAGVSGDTF
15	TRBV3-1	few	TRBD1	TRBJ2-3	TGTGCCAGCAGCCATCAGGGGGATCACCCAGATACGCAGTATTTT	CASSHQGDHPDTQYF
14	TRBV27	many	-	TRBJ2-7	TGTGCCAGCAGTCCCTATGGACGGAACTACGAGCAGTACTTC	CASSPYGRNYEQYF
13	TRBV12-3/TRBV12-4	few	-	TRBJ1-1	TGTGCCAGCAGTTTGTCGACCCAGCCTGAAGCTTTCTTT	CASSLSTQPEAFF
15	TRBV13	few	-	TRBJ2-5	TGTGCCAGCAGCACACAATACAGGGCCCAAGAGACCCAGTACTTC	CASSTQYRAQETQYF
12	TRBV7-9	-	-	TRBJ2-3	TGTGCCAGCAGCATCGACCGTGGTACGCAGTATTTT	CASSIDRGTQYF
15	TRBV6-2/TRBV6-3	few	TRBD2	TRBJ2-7	TGTGCCAGCAGGGGCGGACTAGCGGGGCCTTACGAGCAGTACTTC	CASRGGLAGPYEQYF
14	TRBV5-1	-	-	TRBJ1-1	TGCGCCAGCAGCACAATGGGGGGGGCCACTGAAGCTTTCTTT	CASSTMGGATEAFF
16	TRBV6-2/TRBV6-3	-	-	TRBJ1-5	TGTGCCAGCAGTTACATGGGGGCGCGGAGCAATCAGCCCCAGCATTTT	CASSYMGARSNQPQHF
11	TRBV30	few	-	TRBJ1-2	TGTGCCTGGAGGGGCGGTGGCGGCTACACCTTC	CAWRGGGGYTF
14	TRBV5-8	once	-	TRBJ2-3	TGTGCCAGCAGCTTGGTAGCGGGCACAGATACGCAGTATTTT	CASSLVAGTDTQYF
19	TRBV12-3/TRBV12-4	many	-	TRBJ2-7	TGTGCCAGCAGTTTAATTTCAGGAGGGGCGACAGAACAACCCTACGAGCAGTACTTC	CASSLISGGATEQPYEQYF
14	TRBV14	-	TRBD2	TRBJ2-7	TGTGCCAGCAGCCCCGAGCGGGGTTCCTACGAGCAGTACTTC	CASSPERGSYEQYF
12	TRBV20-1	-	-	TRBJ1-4	TGCAGCGCCGCCCTAGTCAATGAAAAACTGTTTTTT	CSAALVNEKLFF
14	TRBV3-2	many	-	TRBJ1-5	TGTGCCAGCAGCCAAGAGGCAGGGCATCAGCCCCAGCATTTT	CASSQEAGHQPQHF
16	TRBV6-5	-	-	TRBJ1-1	TGTGCCAGCAGCTCCTTGGGCCAGGGGCGGGGGACTGAAGCTTTCTTT	CASSSLGQGRGTEAFF
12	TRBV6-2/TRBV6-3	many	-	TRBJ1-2	TGTGCCAGCAGTTTAGGATCGGGTGGCTACACCTTC	CASSLGSGGYTF
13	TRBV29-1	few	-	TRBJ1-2	TGCAGCGTTGAAGATACGGATCCCTATGGCTACACCTTC	CSVEDTDPYGYTF
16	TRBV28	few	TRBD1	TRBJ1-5	TGTGCCAGCAGTCTTCCCGGGACAGGGGTTGATCAGCCCCAGCATTTT	CASSLPGTGVDQPQHF
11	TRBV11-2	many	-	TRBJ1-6	TGTGCCAGCAGCGCCCGTTGGGCCCTCCACTTT	CASSARWALHF
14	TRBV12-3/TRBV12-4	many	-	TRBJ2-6	TGTGCCAGCAGTTTAGGCTCTGGGGCCAACGTCCTGACTTTC	CASSLGSGANVLTF
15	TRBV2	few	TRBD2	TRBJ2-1	TGTGCCAGCAGTGAAATAGCTCTAGCGGGGGGTGAGCAGTTCTTC	CASSEIALAGGEQFF
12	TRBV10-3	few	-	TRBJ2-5	TGTGCCATCAGTGAACTGGAAGAGACCCAGTACTTC	CAISELEETQYF
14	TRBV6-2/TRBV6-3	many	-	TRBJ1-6	TGTGCCAGCAGTTACTTTGGTAGTAATTCACCCCTCCACTTT	CASSYFGSNSPLHF
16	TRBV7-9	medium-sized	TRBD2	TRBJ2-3	TGTGCCAGCAGCCTAGTCTTAGCGGGGGAGACAGATACGCAGTATTTT	CASSLVLAGETDTQYF
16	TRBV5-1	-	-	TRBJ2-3	TGCGCCAGCACCCTAGGGGCTAGCAGAAGCACAGATACGCAGTATTTT	CASTLGASRSTDTQYF
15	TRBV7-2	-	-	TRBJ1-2	TGTGCCAGCAGCCCCCCTCCACCAACTAACTATGGCTACACCTTC	CASSPPPPTNYGYTF
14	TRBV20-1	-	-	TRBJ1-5	TGCAGTGCTCCCGACAGGCGAGGAAATCAGCCCCAGCATTTT	CSAPDRRGNQPQHF
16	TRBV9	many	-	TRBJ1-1	TGTGCCAGCAGCCGAGAGGGCAGTCCTATGAACACTGAAGCTTTCTTT	CASSREGSPMNTEAFF
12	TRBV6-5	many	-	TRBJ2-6	TGTGCCAGCAGTTTTGGAGCCAACGTCCTGACTTTC	CASSFGANVLTF
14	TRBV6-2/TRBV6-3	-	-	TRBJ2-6	TGTGCCAGCAGTTACTTCTCTGGGGCCAACGTCCTGACTTTC	CASSYFSGANVLTF
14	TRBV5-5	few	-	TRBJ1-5	TGTGCCAGCAGCTTTGACAGAGGCAATCAGCCCCAGCATTTT	CASSFDRGNQPQHF
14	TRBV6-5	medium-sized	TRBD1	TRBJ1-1	TGTGCCAGCAGGCGGGACAGGGAGTCCACTGAAGCTTTCTTT	CASRRDRESTEAFF